This TCR beta chain was captured by sequencing in a study of T-cell reconstitution after alpha-beta-depleted transplantation in children. Germline CDR1 reads MNHEY; CDR2 reads SVGAGI. CDR3 length: 13 amino acids. Trimming shortened V by 4 bases and J by 3 bases, and 7 bases separated the two germline ends. This clonotype has at least ten counts. Unique molecular identifiers were incorporated when the TCRbeta library was constructed. Each CDR3 protein is one row after TCRdb ran MiXCR on the PCR reads. The sample records 200,000 to 300,000 distinct CDR3 sequences, 9.5% to 15% being singletons. This material consisted of PBMCs from the stem cell graft donor, taken from the stem cell graft. This sequence was found in a human donor who donated a stem cell graft to a child with acute lymphoblastic leukemia. The genes are TRBV6-5 and TRBJ1-5; D is unclear. This chain's CDR3 is CASSSGSNQPQHF. The CDR3 DNA reads as TGTGCCAGCAGTTCGGGGTCCAATCAGCCCCAGCATTTT.